The 22 T cell receptor beta chains below come from one sample, sequenced in a study of T cell responses to AZD1222 COVID-19 vaccine. Assay used: immunoSEQ multiplex PCR; TCRdb lists only in-frame clones, some missing. The data hold over 100,000 clones, with approximately 83% observed a single time. The sample in question was peripheral blood, obtained on day 0 of AZD1222 vaccination. The receptors originated from an adult in good health.

J is TRBJ1-2 and V is TRBV7-2; TRBD1 matches at 9 bases. Unmatched junction bases numbered 5, after V lost 4 bases and J lost 8 bases. Germline CDR1 is SGHTA and CDR2 is FQGNSA. This CDR3 is built from 13 residues. CDR3 region: CASSSRQGGGYTF. In nucleotides, the CDR3 is TGTGCCAGCAGCTCAAGACAGGGGGGCGGCTACACCTTC.

This chain connects TRBV5-6 to TRBJ1-5; a weak D match, TRBD1 (6 bases). In germline, CDR1 is SGHDT, CDR2 YYEEEE. Between the trimmed V and J ends, which lost 0 bases and 6 bases, there was a span of 13 bases. The CDR3 is 15 amino acids. The CDR3 is CASSLALGGGQPQHF. The CDR3 DNA sequence: TGTGCCAGCAGCTTGGCCTTAGGGGGTGGTCAGCCCCAGCATTTT. Looking up the rest from reference TRBV5-6 and TRBJ1-5 gives the full variable domain: DAGVTQSPTHLIKTRGQQVTLRCSPKSGHDTVSWYQQALGQGPQFIFQYYEEEERQRGNFPDRFSGHQFPNYSSELNVNALLLGDSALYLCASSLALGGGQPQHFGDGTRLSIL.

V gene TRBV5-1 combines with J gene TRBJ2-2; 9 bases are a match to TRBD2. CDR1 is SGHRS and CDR2 is YFSETQ in the germline V gene. V dropped 0 bases and J dropped 3; count of bases not matched to a gene: 12. The CDR3 sequence is 19 residues long. The CDR3 nucleotides read TGCGCCAGCAGCTTGGTGCGGGGGGGCGCCGACCCTCACACCGGGGAGCTGTTTTTT. Its protein is CASSLVRGGADPHTGELFF.

This chain connects TRBV3-1 (or the pseudogene TRBV3-2) to TRBJ1-5, with D tentatively TRBD1 (6 bases). CDR3 length equals 14 residues. Trimming removed 8 bases at V and 10 bases at J, with 21 bases between. CDR1 LGHDT and CDR2 YNNKEL come from the germline V gene (reference sequence). CDR3 loop: CASQTGTSTSPQHF. Written as DNA, the CDR3 is TGTGCCAGCCAAACCGGGACAAGCACCTCTCCCCAGCATTTT.

This clone occurred a few times. V gene TRBV12-2 combines with J gene TRBJ2-7. TRBV12-2 is termed a pseudogene. CDR3 length equals 10 residues. The CDR3 is CGVLYYEQYF. CDR3 in DNA: TGTGGGGTTTTATACTACGAGCAGTACTTC.

The chain uses TRBV2 and TRBJ1-2; TRBD1 matches at 11 bases. The CDR3 has 14 residues. Trimming cost V 3 bases and J 7 bases; bases outside gene matches: 4. Germline CDR1 and CDR2: SNHLY and FYNNEI. The CDR3 reads CASSDGQGARGYTF. CDR3 coding DNA: TGTGCCAGCAGTGACGGACAGGGGGCGCGTGGCTACACCTTC.

This rearrangement joins TRBV5-1 to TRBJ1-4, with D perhaps matching TRBD1 (5 bases). Between the trimmed V and J ends, which lost 3 bases and 4 bases, there was a span of 10 bases. The CDR3 length is 14 residues. Germline V gives CDR1 SGHRS, CDR2 YFSETQ. The CDR3, as DNA: TGCGCCAGCAGCTCGACAGCTCATAATGAAAAACTGTTTTTT. Translation: CASSSTAHNEKLFF. Combining the CDR3 with reference TRBV5-1 and TRBJ1-4 gives the whole variable domain KAGVTQTPRYLIKTRGQQVTLSCSPISGHRSVSWYQQTPGQGLQFLFEYFSETQRNKGNFPGRFSGRQFSNSRSEMNVSTLELGDSALYLCASSSTAHNEKLFFGSGTQLSVL.

This clone has a single count. V and J are TRBV15 and TRBJ2-7; D is perhaps TRBD1 (5 bases). The CDR3 loop spans 16 amino acids. Trimming cost V 3 bases and J 0 bases, with 15 bases left between them. Looked up from germline, CDR1 is LNHNV and CDR2 is YYDKDF (reference sequence). The CDR3 spells CATSSGAGMSSYEQYF. CDR3 DNA: TGTGCCACCAGCAGTGGGGCAGGAATGAGCTCCTACGAGCAGTACTTC. Combining the CDR3 with reference TRBV15 and TRBJ2-7 gives the whole variable domain DAMVIQNPRYQVTQFGKPVTLSCSQTLNHNVMYWYQQKSSQAPKLLFHYYDKDFNNEADTPDNFQSRRPNTSFCFLDIRSPGLGDTAMYLCATSSGAGMSSYEQYFGPGTRLTVT.

The CDR3 DNA reads TGTGCCAGTAGTCCACGGACAGGACGCTCATTTGGCTACACCTTC. Its protein is CASSPRTGRSFGYTF. V usage is TRBV19 and J usage is TRBJ1-2, with 7 nucleotides matching TRBD1. This CDR3 contains 15 residues. From germline, CDR1 is LNHDA and CDR2 SQIVND (reference sequence). The J segment lost 7 bases and the V segment lost 5 bases, leaving 13 bases of the junction unmatched.

V gene TRBV27 combines with J gene TRBJ1-5, with D unresolved. Trimming removed 3 bases at V and 0 bases at J, with 9 bases between. Looked up from germline, CDR1 is MNHEY and CDR2 is SMNVEV (reference sequence). The CDR3 totals 15 residues. The CDR3 loop is CASSFRPYSNQPQHF. The CDR3 DNA reads as TGTGCCAGCAGTTTCCGACCTTATAGCAATCAGCCCCAGCATTTT.

This chain connects TRBV19 to TRBJ1-2; D possibly corresponds to TRBD1 (5 bases). The V gene lost 3 bases and the J gene lost 5 bases, with 10 bases spanning the gap. The CDR3 is 13 residues long. The germline gives CDR1 LNHDA, CDR2 SQIVND (reference sequence). The CDR3 loop reads CASSMTVTYGYTF. Here the CDR3 DNA reads TGTGCCAGTAGTATGACAGTCACTTATGGCTACACCTTC. Combining the CDR3 with reference TRBV19 and TRBJ1-2 gives the whole variable domain DGGITQSPKYLFRKEGQNVTLSCEQNLNHDAMYWYRQDPGQGLRLIYYSQIVNDFQKGDIAEGYSVSREKKESFPLTVTSAQKNPTAFYLCASSMTVTYGYTFGSGTRLTVV.

The V gene is TRBV6-2 or TRBV6-3, the J gene TRBJ2-1; 10 bases agree with TRBD2. Germline V gene data show CDR1 as MNHEY and CDR2 as SVGEGT. J was trimmed by 0 bases and V by 2 bases; bases with no gene match: 4. The CDR3 has 17 residues. The DNA for the CDR3 is TGTGCCAGCAGTTACCCGACTAGCGGGTTCTCCTACAATGAGCAGTTCTTC. It specifies CASSYPTSGFSYNEQFF.

This chain joins TRBV12-3 or TRBV12-4 and TRBJ1-4; the D gene is possibly TRBD1 (5 bases). This CDR3 contains 12 residues. V shed 7 bases and J shed 6 bases, with 9 bases lying between them. CDR3 DNA sequence: TGTGCCAGCAAAGAACAGGATGAAAAACTGTTTTTT. Protein product: CASKEQDEKLFF.

Only one count was recorded for this clone. The chain combines TRBV9 with TRBJ1-1; a weak D match, TRBD1 (5 bases). Trimming pared 0 bases from V and 4 bases from J, leaving 13 bases between. CDR1 and CDR2 (germline): SGDLS, YYNGEE. This CDR3 spans 15 amino acids. This chain's CDR3 is CASSVVGGAGTEAFF. The CDR3 region has the DNA TGTGCCAGCAGCGTAGTAGGAGGGGCAGGCACTGAAGCTTTCTTT.

This chain joins TRBV10-3 and TRBJ1-5; 8 nucleotides align to TRBD1. With V trimmed by 5 bases and J by 0 bases, 3 bases remained unmatched. Germline V gene sequence: CDR1 ENHRY, CDR2 SYGVKD. The CDR3 runs to 15 residues. CDR3 DNA sequence: TGTGCCATCAGTCCTGACAGGGGTAGCAATCAGCCCCAGCATTTT. This translates into CAISPDRGSNQPQHF.

This chain links TRBV28 with TRBJ2-1; 8 nucleotides agree with TRBD2. CDR3 length: 15 residues. Germline V gene lookup returns CDR1 MDHEN and CDR2 SYDVKM. The V gene end was trimmed by 8 bases and the J gene end by 5 bases; junction bases not matched to a gene: 11. This chain's CDR3 is CASSSEGLGHNEQFF. The CDR3 DNA reads as TGTGCCAGCTCCTCAGAGGGACTAGGACACAATGAGCAGTTCTTC.

The gene calls are TRBV5-1 and TRBJ2-5; D is perhaps TRBD2 (5 bases). Between the trimmed V and J ends, which lost 6 bases and 4 bases, there was a span of 19 bases. This CDR3 comprises 15 residues. Germline CDR1 reads SGHRS; CDR2 reads YFSETQ. The CDR3, as DNA: TGCGCCAGCACCCCGAGGGCCTCGGTCCGAGAGACCCAGTACTTC. This codes for CASTPRASVRETQYF.

The rearrangement uses TRBV28 and TRBJ1-1; 11 bases map to TRBD1. This CDR3 has 16 amino acids. With V trimmed by 5 bases and J by 11 bases, 16 bases remained unmatched. Per the germline V gene, CDR1 is MDHEN and CDR2 is SYDVKM. The CDR3: CASSNTFPGQGVGAFF. CDR3 in DNA: TGTGCCAGCAGTAACACCTTTCCGGGACAGGGGGTAGGTGCTTTCTTT.

DNA for the CDR3: TGTGCCAGCTCACCGACGCATGGGACAGGGGAGAACACTGAAGCTTTCTTT. Amino acids: CASSPTHGTGENTEAFF. This rearrangement joins TRBV18 to TRBJ1-1; 10 bases map to TRBD1. Germline trimming cut 3 bases from V and 1 base from J; bases unmatched to any gene: 8. This CDR3 has 17 amino acids. The germline V gene encodes CDR1 KGHSH and CDR2 LQKENI.

This chain connects TRBV7-9 to TRBJ2-4; D assignment may be TRBD1 or TRBD2 (6 bases each). CDR1 and CDR2 (germline): SEHNR, FQNEAQ (reference sequence). The CDR3 loop spans 13 amino acids. The V end was cut by 6 bases, the J end by 5 bases, with 11 bases between. This CDR3 is CASSWGAENIQYF. DNA for the CDR3: TGTGCCAGCAGTTGGGGGGCTGAAAACATTCAGTACTTC.

The V call is TRBV11-2, the J call TRBJ1-4; maybe TRBD1 (5 bases). In germline, CDR1 is SGHAT, CDR2 FQNNGV. The CDR3 length is 16 residues. Trimming cost V 1 base and J 7 bases, with 16 bases left between them. The CDR3 protein is CASSLAQVLRGEKLFF. The CDR3 coding sequence is TGTGCCAGCAGCTTAGCACAGGTTTTGAGGGGTGAAAAACTGTTTTTT.

Points on this clone: The junction differs from germline at one of its ends, possibly a read error. The V and J genes are TRBV7-7 and TRBJ1-5; D might be TRBD1 (5 bases). Germline V gene data show CDR1 as SSHAT and CDR2 as FNYEAQ (reference sequence). The CDR3 is made up of 13 amino acids. CDR3 sequence reads: CASSLGRDQPQHF. CDR3 sequence (DNA): TGTGCTAGCAGCTTAGGAAGGGACCAGCCCCAGCATTTT. Using reference TRBV7-7 and TRBJ1-5 for the parts outside the CDR3, the full variable domain is GAGVSQSPRYKVTKRGQDVTLRCDPISSHATLYWYQQALGQGPEFLTYFNYEAQPDKSGLPSDRFSAERPEGSISTLTIQRTEQRDSAMYRCASSLGRDQPQHFGDGTRLSIL.